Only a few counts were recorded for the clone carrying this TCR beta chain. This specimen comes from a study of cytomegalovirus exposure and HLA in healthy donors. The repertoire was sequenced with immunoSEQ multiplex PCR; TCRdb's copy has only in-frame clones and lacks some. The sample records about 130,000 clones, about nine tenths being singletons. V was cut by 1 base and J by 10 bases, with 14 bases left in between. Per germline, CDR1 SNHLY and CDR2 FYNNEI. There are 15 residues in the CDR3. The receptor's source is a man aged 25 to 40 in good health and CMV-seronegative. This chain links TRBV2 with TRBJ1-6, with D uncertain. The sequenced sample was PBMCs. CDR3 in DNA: TGTGCCAGCAGTGAAGAGGCTGACTCGGTCTCACCCCTCCACTTT. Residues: CASSEEADSVSPLHF. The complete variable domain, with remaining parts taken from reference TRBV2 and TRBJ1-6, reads EPEVTQTPSHQVTQMGQEVILRCVPISNHLYFYWYRQILGQKVEFLVSFYNNEISEKSEIFDDQFSVERPDGSNFTLKIRSTKLEDSAMYFCASSEEADSVSPLHFGNGTRLTVT.